This is a list of T cell receptor beta chains from one sample in a study of shared clonotypes between healthy human individuals. Using immunoSEQ multiplex PCR, the repertoire was profiled, and TCRdb retains in-frame clones only, with some absent. The sample lists 650,000 to 800,000 clones, about two thirds occurring once. The material sequenced was memory CD4+ T cells sorted from blood. The receptors come from a woman in her 30s in good health. The CDR3 runs from the conserved cysteine through the conserved F or W. The order of the fields is V gene, D gene, J gene, clone size, CDR3 protein, CDR3 DNA. A D gene is named only where the DNA matches it firmly. Clone size is stated in some rows and not others, as once, few, many or a class when expanded.

>TRBV18|TRBD1|TRBJ2-2|.
CASSRSGGDTGELFF
TGTGCCAGCTCACGTTCAGGGGGCGACACCGGGGAGCTGTTTTTT
>TRBV6-6|.|TRBJ1-5|.
CASSYSGGNQPQHF
TGTGCCAGCAGTTACTCCGGGGGCAATCAGCCCCAGCATTTT
>TRBV11-2|TRBD1|TRBJ1-1|.
CASRDRGYRAFF
TGTGCCAGCCGGGACAGGGGTTACCGAGCTTTCTTT
>TRBV18|.|TRBJ2-7|.
CASSPPRDGTYEQYF
TGTGCCAGCTCACCCCCCCGGGACGGAACCTACGAGCAGTACTTC
>TRBV5-1|.|TRBJ1-1|.
CASSHKGGRVENTEAFF
TGCGCCAGCAGCCACAAGGGTGGAAGGGTAGAGAACACTGAAGCTTTCTTT
>TRBV29-1|TRBD1|TRBJ2-3|.
CSVRQGATDTQYF
TGCAGCGTGAGACAGGGGGCCACAGATACGCAGTATTTT
>TRBV29-1|TRBD2|TRBJ2-3|.
CSVGLGGEVGTDTQYF
TGCAGCGTTGGGCTCGGGGGGGAAGTAGGCACAGATACGCAGTATTTT
>TRBV19|TRBD1|TRBJ2-1|.
CASRQGMGPRKHNEQFF
TGTGCCAGTAGACAGGGGATGGGACCCCGTAAACACAATGAGCAGTTCTTC
>TRBV28|.|TRBJ1-1|.
CASSALTNTEAFF
TGTGCCAGCAGCGCCCTGACGAACACTGAAGCTTTCTTT
>TRBV18|.|TRBJ1-3|.
CASFTGQTPGNTIYF
TGTGCCAGCTTCACAGGACAGACTCCTGGAAACACCATATATTTT
>TRBV10-3|.|TRBJ2-5|.
CAISRQGPLGETQYF
TGTGCCATCAGTCGGCAGGGGCCCTTGGGGGAGACCCAGTACTTC
>TRBV23-1|.|TRBJ1-5|.
CAGPRTARGKPQHF
TGCGCCGGGCCCCGGACAGCCCGAGGGAAGCCCCAGCATTTT
>TRBV27|TRBD1|TRBJ1-5|.
CASQTGTGSQPQHF
TGTGCCAGCCAAACGGGGACAGGGAGTCAGCCCCAGCATTTT
>TRBV7-9|TRBD1|TRBJ2-7|.
CASSGQGPYEQYF
TGTGCCAGCTCGGGACAGGGTCCCTACGAGCAGTACTTC
>TRBV4-1|TRBD2|TRBJ2-1|few
CASSQESGGSSYNEQFF
TGCGCCAGCAGCCAAGAATCGGGGGGTAGCTCCTACAATGAGCAGTTCTTC
>TRBV19|.|TRBJ2-3|.
CASSPMASGTDTQYF
TGTGCCAGTAGCCCGATGGCCAGCGGCACAGATACGCAGTATTTT
>TRBV5-1|.|TRBJ2-2|.
CASSSGVSDTGELFF
TGCGCCAGCAGCTCAGGGGTTTCGGACACCGGGGAGCTGTTTTTT
>TRBV15|TRBD2|TRBJ2-7|once
CATSRAGAGGPDTYEQYF
TGTGCCACCAGCAGAGCGGGAGCGGGAGGGCCTGACACCTACGAGCAGTACTTC
>TRBV7-9|.|TRBJ2-7|.
CASSPGHLPLYF
TGTGCCAGCAGTCCGGGTCATTTGCCACTGTACTTC
>TRBV7-7|.|TRBJ2-1|.
CASSQGGPAGEQFF
TGTGCCAGCAGCCAAGGAGGGCCTGCCGGTGAGCAGTTCTTC
>TRBV7-9|TRBD1|TRBJ2-2|.
CASSARQGYTGELFF
TGTGCCAGCAGTGCTAGACAGGGTTACACCGGGGAGCTGTTTTTT
>TRBV5-4|TRBD1|TRBJ1-6|.
CASFDPGQGNSPLHF
TGTGCCAGCTTCGATCCGGGACAGGGGAACTCACCCCTCCACTTT
>TRBV5-4|.|TRBJ2-6|.
CASSLPLNGANVLTF
TGTGCCAGCAGCTTGCCTTTGAATGGGGCCAACGTCCTGACTTTC
>TRBV5-4|.|TRBJ2-7|.
CASSLGTPRDYEQYF
TGTGCCAGCAGCTTGGGGACTCCCCGAGACTACGAGCAGTACTTC
>TRBV6-1|TRBD2|TRBJ2-3|.
CASSPVGLDTDTQYF
TGTGCCAGCAGTCCGGTCGGACTAGACACAGATACGCAGTATTTT
>TRBV28|TRBD2|TRBJ2-3|.
CASSWVSGRANTDTQYF
TGTGCCAGCAGTTGGGTTAGCGGGAGGGCCAACACAGATACGCAGTATTTT
>TRBV7-2|TRBD1|TRBJ1-1|.
CASSPGTGEGTEAFF
TGTGCCAGCAGCCCCGGGACAGGGGAAGGAACTGAAGCTTTCTTT
>TRBV11-2|TRBD2|TRBJ2-7|.
CASSPSLAGYYEQYF
TGTGCCAGCAGCCCATCACTAGCGGGATACTACGAGCAGTACTTC
>TRBV7-8|TRBD1|TRBJ1-5|few
CASSPHRDRSQPQHF
TGTGCCAGCAGCCCACACCGGGACAGAAGTCAGCCCCAGCATTTT
>TRBV28|.|TRBJ1-1|.
CASSLAGQSTEAFF
TGTGCCAGCAGTTTGGCAGGGCAAAGCACTGAAGCTTTCTTT
>TRBV6-5|.|TRBJ1-3|.
CASSYSHRFSGNTIYF
TGTGCCAGCAGTTACTCCCACCGCTTCTCTGGAAACACCATATATTTT
>TRBV28|.|TRBJ1-5|once
CASSPQGLLNQPQHF
TGTGCCAGCAGTCCGCAAGGACTCCTAAATCAGCCCCAGCATTTT
>TRBV5-8|.|TRBJ2-7|.
CASRDHLGEQTLDEQYF
TGTGCCAGCAGAGACCACTTGGGGGAACAGACCTTAGACGAGCAGTACTTC
>TRBV6-6|TRBD1|TRBJ2-3|.
CASSYVTGGGDTQYF
TGTGCCAGCAGTTACGTTACAGGGGGAGGAGATACGCAGTATTTT
>TRBV6-5|.|TRBJ1-1|.
CASSYSRTAAATEAFF
TGTGCCAGCAGTTACTCGAGGACAGCGGCGGCCACTGAAGCTTTCTTT
>TRBV13|.|TRBJ2-7|.
CASSLGVGYEQYF
TGTGCCAGCAGCTTAGGGGTGGGCTACGAGCAGTACTTC
>TRBV5-1|TRBD2|TRBJ2-3|.
CASSLGSGSSWDTQYF
TGCGCCAGCAGCTTGGGTAGCGGGAGTAGTTGGGATACGCAGTATTTT
>TRBV19|.|TRBJ2-7|.
CASSIRPREVVYEQYF
TGTGCCAGTAGTATACGGCCCAGGGAGGTGGTCTACGAGCAGTACTTC
>TRBV9|.|TRBJ1-2|once
CASSVPPDRPFF
TGTGCCAGCAGCGTCCCCCCTGACAGGCCATTCTTC
>TRBV19|.|TRBJ1-2|.
CASREQGAEGYTF
TGTGCCAGTAGGGAACAGGGAGCGGAGGGCTACACCTTC
>TRBV28|TRBD1|TRBJ1-1|.
CASSTPPGQGERAFF
TGTGCCAGCAGTACTCCTCCGGGACAGGGGGAACGAGCTTTCTTT
>TRBV5-1|TRBD2|TRBJ2-2|many
CASSRLADNTGELFF
TGCGCCAGCAGCCGACTAGCGGATAACACCGGGGAGCTGTTTTTT
>TRBV9|.|TRBJ1-5|.
CASSADSNQPQHF
TGTGCCAGCAGCGCAGATAGCAATCAGCCCCAGCATTTT
>TRBV2|.|TRBJ2-1|once
CASSLLVSYNEQFF
TGTGCCAGCAGTCTACTAGTTTCCTACAATGAGCAGTTCTTC
>TRBV5-4|TRBD1|TRBJ2-5|.
CASSERQGLEETQYF
TGTGCCAGCAGCGAGCGACAGGGGTTAGAAGAGACCCAGTACTTC
>TRBV6-1|TRBD2|TRBJ2-3|.
CASTAGVRTDTQYF
TGTGCCAGCACGGCGGGAGTGAGGACAGATACGCAGTATTTT
>TRBV18|.|TRBJ2-5|.
CASSPEPERGTQYF
TGTGCCAGCTCCCCGGAACCAGAAAGGGGGACCCAGTACTTC
>TRBV25-1|.|TRBJ2-3|.
CASSETTDTQYF
TGTGCCAGCAGTGAGACAACAGATACGCAGTATTTT
>TRBV28|TRBD2|TRBJ2-1|.
CASRPGLASRNEQFF
TGTGCCAGCAGGCCTGGACTAGCGAGTCGCAATGAGCAGTTCTTC
>TRBV11-2|.|TRBJ1-3|.
CASSLVVSGVAGNTIYF
TGTGCCAGCAGCTTAGTTGTTTCCGGGGTGGCTGGAAACACCATATATTTT
>TRBV15|.|TRBJ2-7|once
CATSRDPDPHSYEQYF
TGTGCCACCAGCAGAGACCCGGACCCTCATTCCTACGAGCAGTACTTC
>TRBV28|.|TRBJ1-1|.
CASSIMTTGNTEAFF
TGTGCCAGCAGTATAATGACGACGGGGAACACTGAAGCTTTCTTT
>TRBV11-2|.|TRBJ2-1|.
CASRIRAKNEQFF
TGTGCCAGTCGGATTCGGGCTAAAAATGAGCAGTTCTTC
>TRBV5-8|TRBD1|TRBJ1-5|few
CASSSGQGNQPQHF
TGTGCCAGCAGCTCTGGACAGGGCAATCAGCCCCAGCATTTT